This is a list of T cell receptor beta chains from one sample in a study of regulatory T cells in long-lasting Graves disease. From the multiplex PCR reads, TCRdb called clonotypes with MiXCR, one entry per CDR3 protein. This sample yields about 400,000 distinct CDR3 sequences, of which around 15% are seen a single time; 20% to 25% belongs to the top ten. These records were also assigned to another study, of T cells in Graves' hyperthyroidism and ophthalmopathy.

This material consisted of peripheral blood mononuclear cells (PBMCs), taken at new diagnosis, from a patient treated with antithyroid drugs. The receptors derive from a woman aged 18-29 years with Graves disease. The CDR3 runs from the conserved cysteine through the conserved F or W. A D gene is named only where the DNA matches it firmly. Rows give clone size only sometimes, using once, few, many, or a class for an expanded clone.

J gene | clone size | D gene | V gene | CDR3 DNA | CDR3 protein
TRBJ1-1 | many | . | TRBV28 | TGTGCCAGCAGTTTAGGCGGAATTGGGACTGAAGCTTTCTTT | CASSLGGIGTEAFF
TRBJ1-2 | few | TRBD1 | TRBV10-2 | TGCGCCAGCAGTGAGTCGCACAGGGGGAATGGCTACACCTTC | CASSESHRGNGYTF
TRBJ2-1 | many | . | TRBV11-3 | TGTGCCAGCAGCTTAGGGGGCGGGATCCCTTACAATGAGCAGTTCTTC | CASSLGGGIPYNEQFF
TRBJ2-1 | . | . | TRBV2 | TGTGCCAGCAGGAGTACAGCGGGCAGGGGCTCCTACAATGAGCAGTTCTTC | CASRSTAGRGSYNEQFF
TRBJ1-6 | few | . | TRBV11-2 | TGTGCCAGCAGCTTACAAACCCTGGGGCCAGCAAATAATTCACCCCTCCACTTT | CASSLQTLGPANNSPLHF
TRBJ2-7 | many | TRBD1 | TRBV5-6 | TGTGCCAGCAGCACCGGACAGGGTTTGAGGTCCTACGAGCAGTACTTC | CASSTGQGLRSYEQYF
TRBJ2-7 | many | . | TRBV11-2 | TGTGCCACCGGGAAGGGCACCCCAACGGGGGAGCAGTACTTC | CATGKGTPTGEQYF
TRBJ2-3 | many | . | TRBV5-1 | TGCGCCAGCAGCTCCCATTACACAGATACGCAGTATTTT | CASSSHYTDTQYF
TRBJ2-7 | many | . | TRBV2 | TGTGCCAGCAACAATCTTCCTCAGTACTTC | CASNNLPQYF
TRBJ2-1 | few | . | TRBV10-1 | TGCGCCAGCAGAACGGGACTTAGTTGTAACAGAAACAATGAGCAGTTCTTC | CASRTGLSCNRNNEQFF
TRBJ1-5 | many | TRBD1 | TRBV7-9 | TGTGCCAGCAGCTTAGCCGGGACAGGTAGCAATCAGCCCCAGCATTTT | CASSLAGTGSNQPQHF
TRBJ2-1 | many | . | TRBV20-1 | TGCAGTGCTAGAAGTTCGGGAGTCTTGATCGAGCAGTTCTTC | CSARSSGVLIEQFF
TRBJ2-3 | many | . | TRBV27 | TGTGCCAGCAGTTTTACGGACGGATCAGATACGCAGTATTTT | CASSFTDGSDTQYF
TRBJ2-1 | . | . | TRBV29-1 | TGCAGCGGCCTCTATGACAATGAGCAGTTCTTC | CSGLYDNEQFF
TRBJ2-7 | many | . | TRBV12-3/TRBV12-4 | TGTGCCAGCAGTTGGGGGACCCGGGGCACTTACGAGCAGTACTTC | CASSWGTRGTYEQYF
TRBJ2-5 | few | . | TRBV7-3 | TGTGCCAGCAGCTTAGATGGATACGGGAAAGAGACCCAGTACTTC | CASSLDGYGKETQYF
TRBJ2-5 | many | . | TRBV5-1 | TGTGCCAGCAGCCTCGAGGGGGAGACCCAGTACTTC | CASSLEGETQYF
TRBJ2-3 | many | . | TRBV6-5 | TGTGCCAGCAGTTACTCGAACAGGGGCACAGATACGCAGTATTTT | CASSYSNRGTDTQYF
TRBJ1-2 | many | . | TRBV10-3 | TGTGCCATCAGTGAGTCCTTGGGGGTCCAAAACTATGGCTACACCTTC | CAISESLGVQNYGYTF
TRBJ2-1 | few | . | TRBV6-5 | TGTGCCAGCAGTTATCGGGCCGTAGGGGGGAGCAATGAGCAGTTCTTC | CASSYRAVGGSNEQFF
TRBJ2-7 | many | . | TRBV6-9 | TGTGCCAGCAGTTACTCTCAGGGACTCTACGAGCAGTACTTC | CASSYSQGLYEQYF
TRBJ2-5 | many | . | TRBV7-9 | TGTGCCAGCAGCACTGCGATGTACCAAGAGACCCAGTACTTC | CASSTAMYQETQYF
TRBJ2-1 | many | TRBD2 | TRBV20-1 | TGCAGTGCTAGGAGCACTAGCGGGAGTAACTACAATGAGCAGTTCTTC | CSARSTSGSNYNEQFF
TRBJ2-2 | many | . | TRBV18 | TGTGCCAGCTCACCCCAGGCGTCCGGGGAGCTGTTTTTT | CASSPQASGELFF
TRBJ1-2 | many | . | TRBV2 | TGCGCCAGCAGCTTGTCCGGGACGGATTATGGCTACACCTTC | CASSLSGTDYGYTF
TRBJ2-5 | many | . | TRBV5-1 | TGCGCCAGCAGCTTGGCCGTTCAGAAAGAGACCCAGTACTTC | CASSLAVQKETQYF
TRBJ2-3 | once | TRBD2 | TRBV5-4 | TGTGCCAGCAGCCCCCGGGGAGGGCCCGTAGATACGCAGTATTTT | CASSPRGGPVDTQYF
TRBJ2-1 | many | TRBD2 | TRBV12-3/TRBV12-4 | TGTGCCAGCAGCCTCGGACTAGCGGAAAACAATGAGCAGTTCTTC | CASSLGLAENNEQFF
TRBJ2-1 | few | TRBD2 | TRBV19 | TGTGCCAGTAGTATTCCTAGCGGGGGGGCCGGCTCCTACAATGAGCAGTTCTTC | CASSIPSGGAGSYNEQFF
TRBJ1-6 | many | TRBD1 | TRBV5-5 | TGTGCCAGCAGCCTCCGATTACAGGGGACCTCCTATAATTCACCCCTCCACTTT | CASSLRLQGTSYNSPLHF
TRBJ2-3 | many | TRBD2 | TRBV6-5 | TGTGCCAGCAGTTACCAGATCCCGGGACTAGCGGGGGGGCCCACAGATACGCAGTATTTT | CASSYQIPGLAGGPTDTQYF
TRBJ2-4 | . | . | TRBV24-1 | TGTGCCACCAGTGCCCTGGGAGGAGAAGGGAAAAACATTCAGTACTTC | CATSALGGEGKNIQYF
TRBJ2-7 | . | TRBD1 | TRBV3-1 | TGTGCCAGCAGCCATGGGATGGGCAGGGGGCACGAGCAGTACTTC | CASSHGMGRGHEQYF
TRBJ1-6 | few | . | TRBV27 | TGTGCCAGCAGTCGAAATAATTCACCCCTCCACTTT | CASSRNNSPLHF
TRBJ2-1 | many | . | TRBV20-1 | TGCAGTGCTAACTCTGGGAATGAGCAGTTCTTC | CSANSGNEQFF
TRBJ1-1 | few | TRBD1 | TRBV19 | TGTGCCAGCAACGACAGGGCCTCGAACACTGAAGCTTTCTTT | CASNDRASNTEAFF
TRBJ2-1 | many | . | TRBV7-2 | TGTGCCAGCAGCTTCAAAACGTCGTCCTACAATGAGCAGTTCTTC | CASSFKTSSYNEQFF
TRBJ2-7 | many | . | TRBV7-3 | TGTGCCAGCAGCCCAACTGGGGGAACGGGGGAGCAGTACTTC | CASSPTGGTGEQYF
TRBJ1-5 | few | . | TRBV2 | TGTGCCAGCAGCTTAGCGCGATCGGGCGTAGGGCCCCAGCATTTT | CASSLARSGVGPQHF
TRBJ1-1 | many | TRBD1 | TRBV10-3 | TGTGCCATCAGTGAGGGGACAGGGGGCGAGAACACTGAAGCTTTCTTT | CAISEGTGGENTEAFF
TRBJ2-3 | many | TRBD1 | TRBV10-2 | TGCGCCAGCTCGACAGGGGCCCGCACAGATACGCAGTATTTT | CASSTGARTDTQYF
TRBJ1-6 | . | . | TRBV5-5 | TGTGCCAGCAGCTTGAGGGGGGCAGGGAATTCACCCCTCCACTTT | CASSLRGAGNSPLHF
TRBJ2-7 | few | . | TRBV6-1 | TGTGCCAGCAGTAAGGGTAACGGCGAGCAGTACTTC | CASSKGNGEQYF
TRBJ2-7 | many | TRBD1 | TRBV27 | TGTGCCAGCAGTCGGGCAGGGGGTTACTACGAGCAGTACTTC | CASSRAGGYYEQYF
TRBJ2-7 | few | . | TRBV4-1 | TGCGCCAGCAGCCAAGATCGCCCGCTCTTCTCGTTAAGCTCCTACGAGCAGTACTTC | CASSQDRPLFSLSSYEQYF
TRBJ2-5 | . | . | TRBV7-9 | TGTGCCAGCAGCTTGACAGAGAAAGAGACCCAGTACTTC | CASSLTEKETQYF
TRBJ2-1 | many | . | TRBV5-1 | TGCGCCAGCAGCCCGTACAGGGTCTACAATGAGCAGTTCTTC | CASSPYRVYNEQFF
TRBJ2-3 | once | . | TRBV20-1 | TGCAGTGCTAGAGCCGAGCCCGGTTCTAGCACAGATACGCAGTATTTT | CSARAEPGSSTDTQYF
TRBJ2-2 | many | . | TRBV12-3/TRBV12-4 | TGTGCCAGCAGTTTTGCCTCGAACACCGGGGAGCTGTTTTTT | CASSFASNTGELFF
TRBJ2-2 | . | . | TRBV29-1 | TGCAGCGTTGACATTACCGGGGAGCTGTTTTTT | CSVDITGELFF
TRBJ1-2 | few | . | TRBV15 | TGTGCCACCAGCAGAGATCACGGGGGAGCCTATGGCTACACCTTC | CATSRDHGGAYGYTF
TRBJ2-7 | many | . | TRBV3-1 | TGTGCCAGCAGCGATAAACCCTACGAGCAGTACTTC | CASSDKPYEQYF
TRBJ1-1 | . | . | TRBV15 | TGTGCCACCAGCTCTTCCTCGAACACTGAAGCTTTCTTT | CATSSSSNTEAFF
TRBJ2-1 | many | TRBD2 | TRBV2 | TGTGCCCAGCGGGGGGTATATGACAATGAGCAGTTCTTC | CAQRGVYDNEQFF
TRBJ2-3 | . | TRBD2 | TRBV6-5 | TGTGCCAGCAGTTACCCGCTAGCGGGGCCCACAGATACGCAGTATTTT | CASSYPLAGPTDTQYF
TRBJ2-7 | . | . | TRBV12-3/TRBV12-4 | TGTGCCAGCAGGACGACTAGTCCCTCCTACGAGCAGTACTTC | CASRTTSPSYEQYF
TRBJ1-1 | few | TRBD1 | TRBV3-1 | TGTGCCAGCAGCCAAGAAGGCACAGGGGCTCACACTGAAGCTTTCTTT | CASSQEGTGAHTEAFF
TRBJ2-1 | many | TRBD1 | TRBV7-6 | TGTGCCAGCAGCCTGGACAGGGCGCTTGAGCAGTTCTTC | CASSLDRALEQFF
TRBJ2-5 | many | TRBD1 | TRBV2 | TGTGCCAGCAGGGAGGGGTCAGGGGGCTTTGCAGAGACCCAGTACTTC | CASREGSGGFAETQYF